This T cell receptor beta chain was obtained from a study of blood T cells in healthy people across ages. The authors ran a second PCR of roughly 6 to 11 cycles using a sample-barcoded 5' primer and a J-beta primer mix. Via MiXCR, TCRdb re-called the 5' RACE reads, giving one row per CDR3 protein. This sample yields 800,000 to 950,000 distinct CDR3 sequences, of which 35% to 40% are seen a single time; roughly 13% belongs to the top ten. Drawn from each donor were ten milliliters of peripheral blood. This CDR3 comprises 16 residues. Deletions cut 5 bases from V and 5 bases from J, with 19 bases between. CDR1 SGHNT and CDR2 YENEEA come from the germline V gene.

The sequencing input was blood. The sequence derives from a man between 18 and 35 years old in good health. The chain couples TRBV11-3 to TRBJ2-1; D is perhaps TRBD1 or TRBD2 (6 bases each). CDR3 bases: TGTGCCAGCAGCGTAAGGGGGGAAGAGATCCACAATGAGCAGTTCTTC. Residues: CASSVRGEEIHNEQFF. Drawing the rest from reference TRBV11-3 and TRBJ2-1, the complete variable domain is EAGVVQSPRYKIIEKKQPVAFWCNPISGHNTLYWYLQNLGQGPELLIRYENEEAVDDSQLPKDRFSAERLKGVDSTLKIQPAELGDSAVYLCASSVRGEEIHNEQFFGPGTRLTVL.